This entry describes one T cell receptor (beta chain). Its antigen remains undetermined. No base-level quality is on record; no much larger clone is a single base apart. The library was prepared using the immunoSEQ multiplex PCR assay. For TCR sequencing, RNA was extracted from every sample and reverse transcribed into cDNA to serve as template. First-strand cDNA was synthesized with SuperScript III using a 2:1 mix of oligo-dT and random hexamers. A synthetic immune receptor repertoire was used to gauge amplification bias, and whatever bias remained was removed computationally. The study's own analysis went as follows. Raw reads were preprocessed for error removal, and CDR3 was defined according to IMGT conventions as running from the conserved cysteine to phenylalanine. Clonality was calculated as 1 minus Shannon entropy normalized by log2 of the number of productive unique TCRs. Scalp TCRbeta sequences were cross-referenced with sorted blood CD4 and CD8 repertoires so that the CD4 or CD8 identity of scalp clones could be inferred. TCRdb took this table from immuneACCESS and kept in-frame rearrangements with V and J called. Such tables lack part of the clones; where checked against another copy, unresolved V genes explain under half of the gap, and the rest is unexplained. That table is the source of V, J and clone size, and D and trimming were worked out from the DNA. Recorded for this sample are about 120,000 clones; 61% of them occurred a single time. The ten largest clones take up around 5.4% of the sample.

The time point label here, explained by the study, means: less than five weeks on oral tofacitinib. The treatment or condition label on this specimen signifies: oral pan-JAK inhibitor, 5-10 mg twice daily. Lesional scalp punch biopsies and peripheral blood were obtained from alopecia areata patients. PBMCs were isolated by density centrifugation and stained for CD3, CD4 and CD8, and CD4+ and CD8+ T cells were sorted on a FACSAria. The data belong to a study of CD8+ T cells in alopecia areata (dated by TCRdb to 2017 to 2018). As for the study more broadly: Treated patients were enrolled in an open-label pilot trial of oral tofacitinib, 5 to 10 mg twice daily, for moderate-to-severe alopecia areata. Tofacitinib was administered for 6 to 18 months, and 6 months of follow-up off drug were then conducted to assess delayed response and recurrence. Disease severity in treated patients was measured with the SALT score, which quantifies the percentage of affected scalp surface area. In both human patients and the C3H/HeJ mouse model, the study applied high-throughput TCRbeta sequencing to look at T cell clonal expansion in alopecia areata. Scalp tissue and sorted CD4+ and CD8+ peripheral blood T cells from patchy and totalis/universalis alopecia areata patients and from healthy controls were covered by human TCRbeta sequencing. Biopsies were taken from tofacitinib-treated patients at baseline and again at 4 and 24 weeks into treatment, and several of those patients also had a later scalp biopsy. Clonality in the scalp was compared among normal scalp (n=4), patchy alopecia areata scalp (n=8), and alopecia totalis/universalis scalp (n=8). RNA was extracted with the PAXgene miRNA kit for fixed scalp, the miRNeasy kit for PBMCs, and the RNeasy kit for mouse skin. TCRbeta CDR3 regions were amplified by immunoSEQ multiplex PCR with 35 Vbeta forward and 13 Jbeta reverse primers.

Points the paper makes about the study in general: Because the treated cohort was small and had only one nonresponder, larger studies are needed to examine links between baseline CD8+ expansion and response. Many expanded lesional clones were found to persist in scalp and blood during tofacitinib treatment, and relapse after treatment cessation may be partly explained by this persistence. Compared with mice, TCR sequences shared between patients were less clear, possibly partly because of HLA diversity across the patient population. Lesional scalp, especially in alopecia totalis/universalis, showed higher clonality and more expanded CD8+ clones than normal scalp, suggesting antigenic drive. Tofacitinib significantly decreased scalp clonality and the number of expanded CD8+ clones among the top 100 scalp clones. Unlike mouse skin, where gammadelta T cells dominate, normal human skin contains resident alphabeta T cells that get sequenced too, which complicates analysis of the scalp TCR repertoire.

V lost 0 bases and J lost 6 bases; the stretch between them is 12 bases long. Based on the germline V gene (reference sequence), the CDR1 and CDR2 sequences are GTSNPN and SVGIG. The CDR3 measures 14 amino acids from cysteine to phenylalanine. CDR3 DNA only is kept here, 42 bases in frame from base 1. This TCR came from a human donor with alopecia areata. The V and J segments used are TRBV30 and TRBJ2-4, and TRBD2 may be the D gene, going by 5 matching bases. The specimen was CD4+ T cells sorted from blood, collected at week 4, from a patient treated with tofacitinib. The DNA sequence is TGTGCCTGGAGTGTGAGAGGGCTAGCAAACATTCAGTACTTC. This yields the protein CAWSVRGLANIQYF.